This T cell receptor (beta chain) emerged from a study of control samples from healthy donors and cancer patients. Generated by immunoSEQ multiplex PCR, the TCRdb table keeps only in-frame clones and is missing some. The profile shows about 410,000 clones, 80% to 95% of them singletons. J gave up 3 bases and V 1 base, and 5 bases lay outside the gene matches. The V gene's germline CDR1 is SGHTA and CDR2 FQGTGA. This CDR3 region has 15 residues. The gene calls are TRBV7-3 and TRBJ2-7; 8 positions agree with TRBD1. The origin of this receptor is a man aged 40-50 years with head and neck cancer. Material: PBMCs. CDR3 bases: TGTGCCAGCAGCTTAAGGGGACAGGCAAACTACGAGCAGTACTTC. This translates into CASSLRGQANYEQYF.